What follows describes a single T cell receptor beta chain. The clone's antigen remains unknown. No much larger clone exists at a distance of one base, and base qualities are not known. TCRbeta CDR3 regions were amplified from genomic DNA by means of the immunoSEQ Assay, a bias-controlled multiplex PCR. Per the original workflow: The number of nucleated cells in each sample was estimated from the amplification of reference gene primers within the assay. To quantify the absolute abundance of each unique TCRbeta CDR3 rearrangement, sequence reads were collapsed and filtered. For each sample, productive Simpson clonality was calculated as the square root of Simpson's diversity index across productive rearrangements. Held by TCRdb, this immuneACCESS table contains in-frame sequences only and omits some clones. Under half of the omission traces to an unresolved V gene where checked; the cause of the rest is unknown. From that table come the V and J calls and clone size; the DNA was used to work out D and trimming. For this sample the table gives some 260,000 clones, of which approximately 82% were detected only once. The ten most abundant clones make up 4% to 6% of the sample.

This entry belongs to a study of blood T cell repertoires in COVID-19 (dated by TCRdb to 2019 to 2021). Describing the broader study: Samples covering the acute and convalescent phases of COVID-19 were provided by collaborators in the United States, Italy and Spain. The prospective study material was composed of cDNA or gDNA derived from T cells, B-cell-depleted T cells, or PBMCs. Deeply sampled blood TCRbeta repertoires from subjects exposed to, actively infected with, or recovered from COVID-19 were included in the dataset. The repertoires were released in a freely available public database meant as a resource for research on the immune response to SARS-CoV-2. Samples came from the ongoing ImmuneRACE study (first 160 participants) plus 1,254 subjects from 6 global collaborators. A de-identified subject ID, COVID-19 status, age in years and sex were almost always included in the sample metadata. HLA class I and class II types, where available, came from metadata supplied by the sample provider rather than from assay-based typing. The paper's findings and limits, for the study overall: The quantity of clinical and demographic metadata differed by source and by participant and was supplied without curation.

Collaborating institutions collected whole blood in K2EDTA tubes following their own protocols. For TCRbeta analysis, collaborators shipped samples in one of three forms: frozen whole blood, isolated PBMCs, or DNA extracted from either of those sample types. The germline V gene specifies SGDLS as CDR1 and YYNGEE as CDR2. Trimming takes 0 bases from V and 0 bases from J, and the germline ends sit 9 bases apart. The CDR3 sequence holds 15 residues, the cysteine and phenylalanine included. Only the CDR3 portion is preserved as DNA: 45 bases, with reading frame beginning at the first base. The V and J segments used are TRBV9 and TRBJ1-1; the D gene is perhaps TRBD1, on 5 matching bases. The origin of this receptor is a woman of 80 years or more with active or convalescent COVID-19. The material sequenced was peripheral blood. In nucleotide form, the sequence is TGTGCCAGCAGCGTAGTAACAGGTTTGAACACTGAAGCTTTCTTT. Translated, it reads CASSVVTGLNTEAFF.